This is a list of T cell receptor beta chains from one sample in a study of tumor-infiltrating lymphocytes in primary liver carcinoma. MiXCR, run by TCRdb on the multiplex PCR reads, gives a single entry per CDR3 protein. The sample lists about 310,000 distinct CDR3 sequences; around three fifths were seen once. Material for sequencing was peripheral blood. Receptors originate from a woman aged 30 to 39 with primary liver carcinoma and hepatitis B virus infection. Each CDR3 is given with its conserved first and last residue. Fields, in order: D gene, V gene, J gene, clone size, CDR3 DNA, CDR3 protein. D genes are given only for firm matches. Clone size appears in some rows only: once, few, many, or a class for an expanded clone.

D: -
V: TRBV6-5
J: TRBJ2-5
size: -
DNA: TGTGCCAGCAGACCCTACCGGGGGAAAGAGACCCAGTATTTC
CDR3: CASRPYRGKETQYF

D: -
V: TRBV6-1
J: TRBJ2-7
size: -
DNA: TGTGCCGGCAGTGAGTCGGGCCCAGCCTACGAGCAGTACTTC
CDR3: CAGSESGPAYEQYF

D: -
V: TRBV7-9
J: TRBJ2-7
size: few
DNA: TGTGCCAGCAGCTTAGTCACAGGGCACTACGAGCAGTACTTC
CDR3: CASSLVTGHYEQYF

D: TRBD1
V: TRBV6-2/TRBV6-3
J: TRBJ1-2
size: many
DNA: TGTGCCAGCAGTCCCGGGACAGGGGGAGTCTATGGCTACACCTTC
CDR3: CASSPGTGGVYGYTF

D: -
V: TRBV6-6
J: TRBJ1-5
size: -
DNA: TGTGCCGGCAGTTACCTAGGGAATCAGCCCCAGCATTTT
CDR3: CAGSYLGNQPQHF

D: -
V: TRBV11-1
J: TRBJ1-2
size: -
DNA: TGTGCCAGCAGCTTGGCATGGACGGTCTATGGCTACACCTTC
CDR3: CASSLAWTVYGYTF

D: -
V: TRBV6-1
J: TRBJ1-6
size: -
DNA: TGTGCCAGCAACCCCGAACGACTGCCGTATAATTCACCCCCCCACTTT
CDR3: CASNPERLPYNSPPHF

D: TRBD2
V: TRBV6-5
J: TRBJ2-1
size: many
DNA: TGTGCCAGCAGCCCTCTAGCGGGAGGGGATGAGCAGTTCTTC
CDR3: CASSPLAGGDEQFF

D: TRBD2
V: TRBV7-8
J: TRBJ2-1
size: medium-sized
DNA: TGTGCCAGCAGCTTAATCCCGGGACTAGCGGACAATGAGCAGTTCTTC
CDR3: CASSLIPGLADNEQFF

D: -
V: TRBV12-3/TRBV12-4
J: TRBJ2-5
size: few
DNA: TGTGCCAGCAGAGATACAGGGAAAGAGACCCAGTACTTC
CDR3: CASRDTGKETQYF

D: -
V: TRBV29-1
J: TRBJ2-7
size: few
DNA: TGCAGCGTTGTGGCCGGTAAGGTCTACGAGCAGTACTTC
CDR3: CSVVAGKVYEQYF

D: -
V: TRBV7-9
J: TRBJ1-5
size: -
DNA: TGTGCCAGCAGCCCACGGGGAGGGGGGAATCAGCACCAGCATTTT
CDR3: CASSPRGGGNQHQHF

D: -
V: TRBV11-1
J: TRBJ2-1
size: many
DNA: TGTGCCAGCAGCTTAGGTCGTTCCAATGAGCAGTTCTTC
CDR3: CASSLGRSNEQFF

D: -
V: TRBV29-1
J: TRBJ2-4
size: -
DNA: TGCAGCGTTGAGATTTTCCGCGGAGCCAAAAACATTCAGTACTTC
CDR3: CSVEIFRGAKNIQYF

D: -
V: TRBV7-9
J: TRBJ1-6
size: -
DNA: TGTGCCAGCAGCTCCCCGGGGGGGACGTATAATTCACCCCTCCACTTT
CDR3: CASSSPGGTYNSPLHF

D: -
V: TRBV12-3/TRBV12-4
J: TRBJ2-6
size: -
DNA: TGTGCCAGCAGCCCAGTCCCACCGTTAGACTCTGGGGCCAACGTCCTGACTTTC
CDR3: CASSPVPPLDSGANVLTF

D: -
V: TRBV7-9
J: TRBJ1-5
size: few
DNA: TGTGCCAGCAGCTTGGCCGGGGGTGGCAATCAGCCCCAGCATTTT
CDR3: CASSLAGGGNQPQHF

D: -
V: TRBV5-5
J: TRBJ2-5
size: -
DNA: TGTGCCAGCAGCCCGACTGGGGCTGGGGCCCAGTACTTC
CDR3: CASSPTGAGAQYF

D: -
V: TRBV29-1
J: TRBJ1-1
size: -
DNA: TGCAGCATCCGGGATCTGAACGCTGAAGCTTTCTTT
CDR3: CSIRDLNAEAFF

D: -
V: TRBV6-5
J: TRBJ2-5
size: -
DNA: TGTGCCAGCAGTTACTCAGGGATAGAGACCCAGTACTTC
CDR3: CASSYSGIETQYF

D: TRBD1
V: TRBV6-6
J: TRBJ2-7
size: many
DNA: TGTGCCAGCAGTTACTGGGGACAGGGACCCTACGAGCAGTACTTC
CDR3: CASSYWGQGPYEQYF

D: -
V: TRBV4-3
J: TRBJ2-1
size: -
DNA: TGCGCCAGCAGCCAAGAAGGGCTTCCACACAATAAGCAGTTCTTC
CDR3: CASSQEGLPHNKQFF

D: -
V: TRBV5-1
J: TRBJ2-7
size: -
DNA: TGCGCCAGCATGGGGACATTCTCCTACGAGCAGTACTTC
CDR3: CASMGTFSYEQYF

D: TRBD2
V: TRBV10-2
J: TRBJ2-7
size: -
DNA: TGCGCCAGCAGGGGCCTAGCGGGAGAGGATGCTGGGAAGCGGTACTTC
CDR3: CASRGLAGEDAGKRYF

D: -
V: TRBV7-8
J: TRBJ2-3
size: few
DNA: TGTGCCAGCAGCCCCAAATCGGCGGGAGATACGCAGTATTTT
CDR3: CASSPKSAGDTQYF

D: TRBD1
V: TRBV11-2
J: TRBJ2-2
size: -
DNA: TGTGGCAGCAGTCCGGACAGGGTGGGGACCGGGGAGCTGTTTTTT
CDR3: CGSSPDRVGTGELFF

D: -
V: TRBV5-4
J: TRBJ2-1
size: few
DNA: TGTGCCAGCAGCTTGGCGCGGGACAATGAGCAGTTCTTC
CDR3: CASSLARDNEQFF

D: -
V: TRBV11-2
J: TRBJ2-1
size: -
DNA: TGTGCCAGCAGCTCCCAGTGTGAGGGTCTTCCCAATGAGCAGTTCTTC
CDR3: CASSSQCEGLPNEQFF

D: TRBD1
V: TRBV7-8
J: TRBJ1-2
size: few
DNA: TGTGCCAGCAGCTTAACCGGACAGGGCGCAGGCTACACCTTC
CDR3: CASSLTGQGAGYTF

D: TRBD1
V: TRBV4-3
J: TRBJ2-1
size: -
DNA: TGCGCCAGCAGCCAAGGAAACCGGGACAGGAGTCGGAGTGAGCAGCTCTTC
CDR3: CASSQGNRDRSRSEQLF

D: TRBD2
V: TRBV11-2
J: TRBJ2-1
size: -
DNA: TGTGCCAGCAGCTACGGGGGGTGGTACAATGAGCAGTTCTTC
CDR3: CASSYGGWYNEQFF

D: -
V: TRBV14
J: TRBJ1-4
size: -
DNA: TGTGCCAGCAGCCCTTCGGCGTCCTTGAAACTGTTTTTT
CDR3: CASSPSASLKLFF

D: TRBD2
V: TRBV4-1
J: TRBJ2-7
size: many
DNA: TGCGCCAGCAGCTCGAGCGGGAGCTCCTACGAGCGGTACTTC
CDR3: CASSSSGSSYERYF

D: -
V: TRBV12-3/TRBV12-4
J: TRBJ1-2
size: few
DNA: TGTGCCGGCTGCCCTATCCTCTCGGGCTACACCTTC
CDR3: CAGCPILSGYTF

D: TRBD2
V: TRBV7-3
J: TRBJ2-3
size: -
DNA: TGTGCCAGCCAACTAGCGGGAATCACAGATACGCAGTATTTT
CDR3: CASQLAGITDTQYF

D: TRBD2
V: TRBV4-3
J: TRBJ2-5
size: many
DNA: TGCGCCAGCAGCCAAGAGGGAGGGGAAGAGACCCAGTACTTC
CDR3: CASSQEGGEETQYF

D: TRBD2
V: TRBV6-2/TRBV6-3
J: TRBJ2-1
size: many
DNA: TGTGCCAGCACTCCCCAGCCGGGACTAGCGGGAGGGCCACTAGGGGAGCAGTTCTTC
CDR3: CASTPQPGLAGGPLGEQFF

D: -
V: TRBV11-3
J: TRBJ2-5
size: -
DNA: TGTGCCAGCAGCCCAAAGACCGGGGCAAAAGAGACCCAGTACTTC
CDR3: CASSPKTGAKETQYF

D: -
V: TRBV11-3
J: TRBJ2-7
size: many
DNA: TGTGCCAGCAGCTTTTGGGAGGAAGGCTCCTACGAGCAGTACTTC
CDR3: CASSFWEEGSYEQYF

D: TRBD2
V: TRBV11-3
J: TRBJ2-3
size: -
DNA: TGTGCCAGCAGCTTTAGCGGGAGTCGGACAGATACGCAGTATTTT
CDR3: CASSFSGSRTDTQYF

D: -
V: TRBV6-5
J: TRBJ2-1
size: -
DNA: TGTGCCAGCTGCAAAGTGGCAGGGGCGAATGAGCAGTTCTTC
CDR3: CASCKVAGANEQFF

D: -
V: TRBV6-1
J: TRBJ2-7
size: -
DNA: TGTGCCAGCAGTGAAGGTCCAAGGTCAACTTACGAGCAGTACTTC
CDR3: CASSEGPRSTYEQYF

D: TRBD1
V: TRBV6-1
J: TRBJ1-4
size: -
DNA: TGTGCCAGCACCCGGACGGCCGGGACAGGGAAAACTAATGAAAAACTGTTTTTT
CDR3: CASTRTAGTGKTNEKLFF

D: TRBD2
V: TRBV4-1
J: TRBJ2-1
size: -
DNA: TGCGCCAGCACCCAAGTGGGCGGGAGGTACAATGAGCAGTTCTTC
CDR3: CASTQVGGRYNEQFF

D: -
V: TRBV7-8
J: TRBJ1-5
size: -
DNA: TGTGCCAGCAGCCCCACGTTAAGTGGCACTCAGCCCCAGCATTTT
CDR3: CASSPTLSGTQPQHF

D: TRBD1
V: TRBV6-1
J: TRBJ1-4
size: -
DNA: TGTGCCAGCAATGGACAGGGAGTTAGCGAAAAACTGTTTTTT
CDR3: CASNGQGVSEKLFF